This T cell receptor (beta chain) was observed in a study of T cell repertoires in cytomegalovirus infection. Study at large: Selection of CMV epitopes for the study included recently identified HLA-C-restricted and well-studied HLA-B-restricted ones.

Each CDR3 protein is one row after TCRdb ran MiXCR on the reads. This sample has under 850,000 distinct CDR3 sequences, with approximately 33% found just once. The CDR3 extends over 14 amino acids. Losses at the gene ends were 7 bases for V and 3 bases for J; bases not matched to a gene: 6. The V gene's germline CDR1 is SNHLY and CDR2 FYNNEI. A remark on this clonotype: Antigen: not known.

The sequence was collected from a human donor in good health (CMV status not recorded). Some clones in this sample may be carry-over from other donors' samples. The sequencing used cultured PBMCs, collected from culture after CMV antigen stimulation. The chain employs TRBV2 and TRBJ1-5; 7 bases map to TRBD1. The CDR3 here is CASKPGTDNQPQHF. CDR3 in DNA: TGTGCCAGCAAGCCCGGGACAGACAATCAGCCCCAGCATTTT.